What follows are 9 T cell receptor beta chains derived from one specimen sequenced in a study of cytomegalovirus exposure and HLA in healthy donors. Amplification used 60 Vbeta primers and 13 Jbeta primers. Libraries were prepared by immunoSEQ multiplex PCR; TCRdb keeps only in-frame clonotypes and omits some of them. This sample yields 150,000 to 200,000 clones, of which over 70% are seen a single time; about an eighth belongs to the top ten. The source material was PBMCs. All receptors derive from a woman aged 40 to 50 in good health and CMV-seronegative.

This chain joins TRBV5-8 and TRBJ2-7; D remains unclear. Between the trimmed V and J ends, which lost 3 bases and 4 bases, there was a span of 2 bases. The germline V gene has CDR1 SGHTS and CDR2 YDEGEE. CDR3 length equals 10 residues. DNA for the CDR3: TGTGCCAGCAGCTCTTACGAGCAGTACTTC. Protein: CASSSYEQYF.

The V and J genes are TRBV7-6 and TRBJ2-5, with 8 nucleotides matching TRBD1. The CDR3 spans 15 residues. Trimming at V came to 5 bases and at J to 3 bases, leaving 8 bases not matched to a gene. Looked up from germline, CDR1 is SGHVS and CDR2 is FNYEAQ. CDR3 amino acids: CASSTPGGPKETQYF. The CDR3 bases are TGTGCCAGCAGCACCCCAGGGGGCCCTAAAGAGACCCAGTACTTC.

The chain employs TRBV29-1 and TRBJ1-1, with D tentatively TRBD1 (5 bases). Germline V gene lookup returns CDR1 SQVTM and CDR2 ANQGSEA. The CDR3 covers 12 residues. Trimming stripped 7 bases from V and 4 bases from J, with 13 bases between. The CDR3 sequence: CSARALSTEAFF. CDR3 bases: TGCAGCGCCAGGGCTCTGAGCACTGAAGCTTTCTTT. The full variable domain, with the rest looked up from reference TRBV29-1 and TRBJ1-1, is SAVISQKPSRDICQRGTSLTIQCQVDSQVTMMFWYRQQPGQSLTLIATANQGSEATYESGFVIDKFPISRPNLTFSTLTVSNMSPEDSSIYLCSARALSTEAFFGQGTRLTVV.

Here the CDR3 DNA reads TGTGCCAGCTCACCGGAGGGGGCGCTAAATTCACCCCTCCACTTT. Translating it yields CASSPEGALNSPLHF. The V call is TRBV18, the J call TRBJ1-6; 7 bases agree with TRBD1. The CDR3 sequence is 15 residues long. CDR1 KGHSH and CDR2 LQKENI come from the germline V gene. V lost 3 bases and J lost 7; bases outside the gene matches: 6.

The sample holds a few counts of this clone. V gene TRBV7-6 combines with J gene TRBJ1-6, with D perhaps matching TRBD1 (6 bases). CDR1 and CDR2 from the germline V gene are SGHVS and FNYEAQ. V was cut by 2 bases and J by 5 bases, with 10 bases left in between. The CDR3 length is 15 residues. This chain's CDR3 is CASSLSGGDNSPLHF. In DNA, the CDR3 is TGTGCCAGCAGCTTATCGGGGGGCGATAATTCACCCCTCCACTTT.

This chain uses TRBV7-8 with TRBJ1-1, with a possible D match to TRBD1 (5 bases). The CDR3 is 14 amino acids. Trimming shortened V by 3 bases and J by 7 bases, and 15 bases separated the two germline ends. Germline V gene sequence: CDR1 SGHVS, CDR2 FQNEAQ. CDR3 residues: CASSFQGYVGEAFF. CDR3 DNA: TGTGCCAGCAGCTTTCAGGGATACGTGGGTGAAGCTTTCTTT.

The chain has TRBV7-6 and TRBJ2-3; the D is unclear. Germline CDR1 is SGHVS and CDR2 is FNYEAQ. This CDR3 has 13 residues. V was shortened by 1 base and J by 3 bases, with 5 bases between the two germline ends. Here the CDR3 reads CASSLDTTDTQYF. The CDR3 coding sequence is TGTGCCAGCAGCTTAGACACAACAGATACGCAGTATTTT.

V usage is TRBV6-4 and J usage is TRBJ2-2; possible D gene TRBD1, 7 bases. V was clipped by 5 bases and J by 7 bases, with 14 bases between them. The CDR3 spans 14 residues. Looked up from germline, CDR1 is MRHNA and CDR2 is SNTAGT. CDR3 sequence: CASSTTGEVGELFF. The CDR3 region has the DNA TGTGCCAGCAGTACTACAGGGGAGGTCGGGGAGCTGTTTTTT.

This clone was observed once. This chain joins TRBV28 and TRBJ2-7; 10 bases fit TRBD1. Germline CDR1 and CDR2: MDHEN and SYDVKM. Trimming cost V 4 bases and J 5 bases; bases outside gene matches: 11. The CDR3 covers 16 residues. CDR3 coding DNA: TGTGCCAGCAGTTACATACCGGGACAGGGGCTCGACGAGCAGTACTTC. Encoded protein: CASSYIPGQGLDEQYF.